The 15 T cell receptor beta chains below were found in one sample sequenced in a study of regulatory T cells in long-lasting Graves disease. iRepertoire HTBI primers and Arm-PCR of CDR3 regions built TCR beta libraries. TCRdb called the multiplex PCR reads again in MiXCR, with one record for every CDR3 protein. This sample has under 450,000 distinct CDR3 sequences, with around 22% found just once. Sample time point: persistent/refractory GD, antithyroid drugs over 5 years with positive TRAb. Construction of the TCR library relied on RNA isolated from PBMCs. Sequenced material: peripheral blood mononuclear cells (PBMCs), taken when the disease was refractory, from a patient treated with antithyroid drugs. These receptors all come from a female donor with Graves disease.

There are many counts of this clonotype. CDR3 sequence reads: CASSRPGAEQYF. In nucleotides, the CDR3 is TGTGCCAGCAGTCGCCCGGGGGCCGAGCAGTACTTC. This chain connects TRBV7-2 to TRBJ2-7; either TRBD1 or TRBD2 may fit D (6 bases each). The CDR3 consists of 12 residues. Trimming removed 6 bases at V and 6 bases at J, with 12 bases between. Germline loops: CDR1 SGHTA, CDR2 FQGNSA.

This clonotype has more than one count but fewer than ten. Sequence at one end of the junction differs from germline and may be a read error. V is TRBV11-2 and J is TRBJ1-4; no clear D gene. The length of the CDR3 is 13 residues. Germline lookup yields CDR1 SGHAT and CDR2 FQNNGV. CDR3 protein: CASTLRANEKLFF. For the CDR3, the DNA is TGTGCCAGCACCCTGCGGGCTAACGAAAAACTGTTTTTT.

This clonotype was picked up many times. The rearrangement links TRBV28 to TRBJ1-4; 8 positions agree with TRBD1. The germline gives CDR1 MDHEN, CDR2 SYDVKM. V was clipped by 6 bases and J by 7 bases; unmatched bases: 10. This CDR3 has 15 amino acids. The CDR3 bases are TGTGCCAGCAGCCGCTCCGGGACAGGTGGTGAAAAACTGTTTTTT. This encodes CASSRSGTGGEKLFF.

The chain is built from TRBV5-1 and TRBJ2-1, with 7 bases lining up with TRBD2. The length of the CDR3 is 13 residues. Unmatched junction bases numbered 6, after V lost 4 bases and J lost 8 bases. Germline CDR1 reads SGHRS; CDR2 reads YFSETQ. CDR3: CASSGLVGYEQFF. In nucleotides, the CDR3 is TGCGCCAGCAGCGGACTAGTGGGTTATGAGCAGTTCTTC.

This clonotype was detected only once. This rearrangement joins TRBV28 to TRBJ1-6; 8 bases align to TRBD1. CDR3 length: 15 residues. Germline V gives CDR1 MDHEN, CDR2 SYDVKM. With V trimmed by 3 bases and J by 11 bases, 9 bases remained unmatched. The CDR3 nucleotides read TGTGCCAGCAGTTTTCCGACAGGGGACGTGACACCCCTCCACTTT. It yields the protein CASSFPTGDVTPLHF.

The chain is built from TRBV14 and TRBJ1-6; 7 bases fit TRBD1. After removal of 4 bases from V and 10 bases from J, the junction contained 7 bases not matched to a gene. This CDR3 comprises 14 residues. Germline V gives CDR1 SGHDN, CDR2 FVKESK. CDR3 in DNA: TGTGCCAGCAGCCCGCGACAGGGTGAATCACCCCTCCACTTT. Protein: CASSPRQGESPLHF.

The CDR3: CSARDLGGWGQETQYF. CDR3 DNA: TGCAGTGCTAGAGATTTAGGGGGATGGGGCCAAGAGACCCAGTACTTC. The chain recombines TRBV20-1 with TRBJ2-5; perhaps TRBD1 as D (6 bases). CDR3 length equals 16 residues. V lost 0 bases, J lost 1 base, and 15 bases lay in between. The germline V gene encodes CDR1 DFQATT and CDR2 SNEGSKA (reference sequence).

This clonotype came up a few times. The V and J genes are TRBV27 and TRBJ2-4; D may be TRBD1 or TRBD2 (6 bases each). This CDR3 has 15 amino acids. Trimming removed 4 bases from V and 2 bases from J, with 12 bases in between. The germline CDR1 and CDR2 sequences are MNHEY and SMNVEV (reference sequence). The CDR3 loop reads CASSYSGATKNIQYF. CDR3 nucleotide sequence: TGTGCCAGCAGTTACTCGGGGGCCACCAAAAACATTCAGTACTTC.

The CDR3 coding sequence is TGTGCCAGCAGTCCGACAGTATCTTCCTACGAGCAGTACTTC. This encodes CASSPTVSSYEQYF. The chain uses TRBV7-3 and TRBJ2-7; tentative D call: TRBD1 (5 bases). Germline lookup yields CDR1 SGHTA and CDR2 FQGTGA. The CDR3 is 14 residues long. The germline V and J ends were trimmed by 6 bases and 1 base, with 13 bases remaining between them.

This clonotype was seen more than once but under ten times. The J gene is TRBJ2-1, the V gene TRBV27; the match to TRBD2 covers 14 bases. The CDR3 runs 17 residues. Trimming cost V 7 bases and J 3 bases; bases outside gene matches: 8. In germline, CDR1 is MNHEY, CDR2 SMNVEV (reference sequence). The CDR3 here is CASTGTSGSYDYNEQFF. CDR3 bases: TGTGCCAGCACCGGGACTAGCGGGAGTTATGACTACAATGAGCAGTTCTTC.

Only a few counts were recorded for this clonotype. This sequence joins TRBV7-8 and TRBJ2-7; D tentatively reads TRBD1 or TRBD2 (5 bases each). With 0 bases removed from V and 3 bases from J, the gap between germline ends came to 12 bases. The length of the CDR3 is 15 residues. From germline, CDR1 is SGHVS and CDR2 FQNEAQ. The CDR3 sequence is CASSLASGHLYEQYF. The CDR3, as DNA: TGTGCCAGCAGCTTAGCGAGCGGACATCTCTACGAGCAGTACTTC.

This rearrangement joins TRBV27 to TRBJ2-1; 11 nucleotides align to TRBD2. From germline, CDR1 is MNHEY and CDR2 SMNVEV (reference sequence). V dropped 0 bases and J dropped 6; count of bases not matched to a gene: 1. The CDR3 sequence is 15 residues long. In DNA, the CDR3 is TGTGCCAGCAGTTTATCTACTAGCGGGAGCAATGAGCAGTTCTTC. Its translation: CASSLSTSGSNEQFF.

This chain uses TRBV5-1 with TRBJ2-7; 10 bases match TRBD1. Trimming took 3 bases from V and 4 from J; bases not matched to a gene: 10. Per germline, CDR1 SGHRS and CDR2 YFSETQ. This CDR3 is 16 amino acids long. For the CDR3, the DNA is TGCGCCAGCAGCTCGAACACCGGGACAGGGGCATACGAGCAGTACTTC. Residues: CASSSNTGTGAYEQYF.

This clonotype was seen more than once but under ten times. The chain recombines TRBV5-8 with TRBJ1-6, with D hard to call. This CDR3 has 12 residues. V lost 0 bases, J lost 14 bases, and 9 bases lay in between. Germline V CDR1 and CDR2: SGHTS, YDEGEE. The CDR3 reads CASSLDLGTLHF. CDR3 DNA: TGTGCCAGCAGCTTGGATTTGGGGACCCTCCACTTT.

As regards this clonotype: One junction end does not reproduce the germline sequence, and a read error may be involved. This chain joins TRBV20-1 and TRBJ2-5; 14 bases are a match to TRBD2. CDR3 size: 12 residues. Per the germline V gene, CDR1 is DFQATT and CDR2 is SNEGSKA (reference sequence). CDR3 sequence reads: CSAVGLAGAVDF. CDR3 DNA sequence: TGCAGTGCCGTGGGACTAGCGGGGGCAGTCGACTTC.